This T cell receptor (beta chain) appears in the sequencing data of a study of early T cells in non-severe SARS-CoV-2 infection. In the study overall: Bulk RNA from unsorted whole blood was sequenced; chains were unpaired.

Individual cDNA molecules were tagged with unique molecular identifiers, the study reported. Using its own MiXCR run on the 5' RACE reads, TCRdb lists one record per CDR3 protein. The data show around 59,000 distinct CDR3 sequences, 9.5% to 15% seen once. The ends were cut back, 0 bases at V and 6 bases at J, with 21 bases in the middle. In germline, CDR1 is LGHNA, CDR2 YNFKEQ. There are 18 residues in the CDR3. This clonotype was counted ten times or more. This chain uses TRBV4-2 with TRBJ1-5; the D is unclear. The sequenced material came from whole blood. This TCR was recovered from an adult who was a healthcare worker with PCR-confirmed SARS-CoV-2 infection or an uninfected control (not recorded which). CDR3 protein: CASSQEGGGGSFGQPQHF. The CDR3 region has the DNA TGTGCCAGCAGCCAAGAGGGCGGAGGAGGGTCTTTCGGTCAGCCCCAGCATTTT.